The T cell receptor beta chain described here comes from a study of shared clonotypes between healthy human individuals. CD45RO-negative, CCR7-positively selected cells formed the naive CD8 fraction, excluding terminally differentiated effector memory CD45RA+ cells. Every subset's genomic DNA went evenly onto several immunoSEQ plates. The method was immunoSEQ multiplex PCR; TCRdb's version includes in-frame clones alone and lacks a portion of them. The sample records around 2,000,000 clones, roughly 91% being singletons. Sequenced sample: naive CD8+ T cells from PBMCs. This TCR was recovered from a man aged 18 to 30 in good health. Some clones in this sample may be carry-over from other donors' samples.

This CDR3 is CSAPGTGSEQYF. In DNA form, the CDR3 reads TGCAGCGCCCCGGGGACAGGGAGCGAGCAGTACTTC. The chain recombines TRBV29-1 with TRBJ2-7; 9 bases agree with TRBD1. The V gene end was trimmed by 7 bases and the J gene end by 6 bases; junction bases not matched to a gene: 7. The V gene's germline CDR1 is SQVTM and CDR2 ANQGSEA. The CDR3 runs to 12 residues.